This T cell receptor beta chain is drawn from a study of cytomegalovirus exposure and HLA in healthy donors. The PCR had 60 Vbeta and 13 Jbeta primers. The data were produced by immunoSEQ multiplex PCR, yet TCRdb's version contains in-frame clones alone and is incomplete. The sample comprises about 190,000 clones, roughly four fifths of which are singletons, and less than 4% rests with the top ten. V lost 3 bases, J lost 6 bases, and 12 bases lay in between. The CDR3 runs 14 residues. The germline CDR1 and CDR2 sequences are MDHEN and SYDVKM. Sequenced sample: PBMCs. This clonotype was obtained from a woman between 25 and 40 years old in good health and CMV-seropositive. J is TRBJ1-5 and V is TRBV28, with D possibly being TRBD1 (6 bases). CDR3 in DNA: TGTGCCAGCAGTTTTCGGGGGGCCAGTCAGCCCCAGCATTTT. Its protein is CASSFRGASQPQHF. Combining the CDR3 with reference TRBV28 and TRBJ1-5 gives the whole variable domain DVKVTQSSRYLVKRTGEKVFLECVQDMDHENMFWYRQDPGLGLRLIYFSYDVKMKEKGDIPEGYSVSREKKERFSLILESASTNQTSMYLCASSFRGASQPQHFGDGTRLSIL.